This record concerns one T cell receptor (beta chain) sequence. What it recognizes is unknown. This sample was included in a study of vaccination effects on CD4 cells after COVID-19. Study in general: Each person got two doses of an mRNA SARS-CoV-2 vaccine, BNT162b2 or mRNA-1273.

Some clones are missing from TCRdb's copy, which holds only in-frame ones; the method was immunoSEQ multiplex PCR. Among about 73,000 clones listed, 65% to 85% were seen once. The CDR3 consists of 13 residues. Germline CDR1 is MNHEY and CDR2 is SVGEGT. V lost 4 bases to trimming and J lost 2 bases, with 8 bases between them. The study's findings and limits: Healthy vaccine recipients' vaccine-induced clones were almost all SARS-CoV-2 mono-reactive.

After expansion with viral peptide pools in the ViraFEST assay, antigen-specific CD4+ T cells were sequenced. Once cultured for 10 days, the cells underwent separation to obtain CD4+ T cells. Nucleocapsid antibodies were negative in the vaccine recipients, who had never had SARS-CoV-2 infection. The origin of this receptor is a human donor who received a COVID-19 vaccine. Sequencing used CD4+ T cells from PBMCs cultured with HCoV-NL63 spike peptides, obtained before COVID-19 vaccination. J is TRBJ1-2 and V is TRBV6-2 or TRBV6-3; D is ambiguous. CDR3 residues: CASSFERNYGYTF. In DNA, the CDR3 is TGTGCCAGCAGTTTTGAGAGGAACTATGGCTACACCTTC.